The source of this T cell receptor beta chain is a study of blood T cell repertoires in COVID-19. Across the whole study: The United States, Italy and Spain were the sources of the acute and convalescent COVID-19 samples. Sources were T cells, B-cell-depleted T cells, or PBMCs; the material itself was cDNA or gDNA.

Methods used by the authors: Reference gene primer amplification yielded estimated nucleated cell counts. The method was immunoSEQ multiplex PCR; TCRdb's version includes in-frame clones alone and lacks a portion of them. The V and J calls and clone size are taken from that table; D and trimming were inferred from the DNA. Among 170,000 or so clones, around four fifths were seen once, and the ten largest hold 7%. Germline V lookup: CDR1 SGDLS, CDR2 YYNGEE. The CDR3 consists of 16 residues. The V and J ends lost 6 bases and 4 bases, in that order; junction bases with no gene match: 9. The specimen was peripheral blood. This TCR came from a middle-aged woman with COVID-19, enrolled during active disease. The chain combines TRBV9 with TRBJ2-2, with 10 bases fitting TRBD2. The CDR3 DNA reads TGTGCCAGCAACAAAGTAGCGGGAGGATTCACCGGGGAGCTGTTTTTT. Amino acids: CASNKVAGGFTGELFF.